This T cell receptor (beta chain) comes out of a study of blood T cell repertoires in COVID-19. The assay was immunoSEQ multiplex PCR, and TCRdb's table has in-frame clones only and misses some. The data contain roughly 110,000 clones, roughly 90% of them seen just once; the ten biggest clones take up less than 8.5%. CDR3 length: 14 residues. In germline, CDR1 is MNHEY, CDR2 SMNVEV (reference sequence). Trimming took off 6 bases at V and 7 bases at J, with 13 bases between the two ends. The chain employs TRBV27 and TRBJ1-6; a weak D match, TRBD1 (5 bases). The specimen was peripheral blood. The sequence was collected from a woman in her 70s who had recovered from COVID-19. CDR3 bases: TGTGCCAGCAGCTTCCAGGGTTTCAATTCACCCCTCCACTTT. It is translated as CASSFQGFNSPLHF.